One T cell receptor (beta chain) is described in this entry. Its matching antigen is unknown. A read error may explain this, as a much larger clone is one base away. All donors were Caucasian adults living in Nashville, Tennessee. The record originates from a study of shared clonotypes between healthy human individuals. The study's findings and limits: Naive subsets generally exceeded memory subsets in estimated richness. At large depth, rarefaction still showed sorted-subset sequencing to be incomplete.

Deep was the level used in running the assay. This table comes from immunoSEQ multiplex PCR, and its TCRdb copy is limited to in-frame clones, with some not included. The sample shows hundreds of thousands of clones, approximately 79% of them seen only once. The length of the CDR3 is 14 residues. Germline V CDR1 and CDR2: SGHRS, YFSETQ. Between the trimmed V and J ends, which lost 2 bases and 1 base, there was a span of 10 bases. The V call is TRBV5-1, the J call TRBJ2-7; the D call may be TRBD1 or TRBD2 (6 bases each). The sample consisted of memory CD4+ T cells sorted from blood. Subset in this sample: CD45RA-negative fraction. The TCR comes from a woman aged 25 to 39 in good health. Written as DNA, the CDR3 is TGCGCCAGCAGCTTCGGGGGCAGTTCCTACGAGCAGTACTTC. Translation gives CASSFGGSSYEQYF.